This is a list of T cell receptor beta chains from one sample in a study of blood T cell repertoires in COVID-19. Repertoires were generated with immunoSEQ multiplex PCR, while TCRdb's copy carries only in-frame clones and drops some. Altogether some 97,000 clones are present, roughly nine tenths being singletons, with the ten largest covering approximately 2%. Input material: peripheral blood. These receptors came from a man over 45 with active COVID-19. Both conserved end residues are part of each CDR3. Each record gives: clone size, D gene, J gene, V gene, CDR3 DNA, CDR3 protein. A D gene is named only where the DNA matches it firmly. Size tells how often a clone was seen (once, few, many) or the class of an expanded clone, and some rows leave it out.

- | TRBD1 | TRBJ2-3 | TRBV6-5 | TGTGCCAGCAACAACAGGGGGCGAGATACGCAGTATTTT | CASNNRGRDTQYF
- | TRBD1 | TRBJ2-7 | TRBV11-2 | TGTGCCAGCAGCTTAGATTACAGGGGGCCCGGGCAGTACTTC | CASSLDYRGPGQYF
- | TRBD1 | TRBJ2-5 | TRBV19 | TGTGCCAGCAGCGACAGGGGACAGGGTGAGACCCAGTACTTC | CASSDRGQGETQYF
- | TRBD1 | TRBJ2-1 | TRBV7-9 | TGTGCCAGCAGCTCGTGGGACAGATACAATGAGCAGTTCTTC | CASSSWDRYNEQFF
- | TRBD1 | TRBJ2-6 | TRBV4-1 | TGCGCCAGCAGCCAAGAGGGACAGACCCCCTCTGGGGCCAACGTCCTGACTTTC | CASSQEGQTPSGANVLTF
- | TRBD1 | TRBJ2-3 | TRBV6-5 | TGTGCCAGCAGACCGGGACAGGGGTCAGATACGCAGTATTTT | CASRPGQGSDTQYF
- | TRBD1 | TRBJ2-1 | TRBV3-1/TRBV3-2 | TGTGCCAGCAGCATGACAGGGGGCGCATACAATGAGCAGTTCTTC | CASSMTGGAYNEQFF
- | TRBD2 | TRBJ2-3 | TRBV5-1 | TGCGCCAGCAGCCCAACCCCGACTAGCGGGAGGGTTACTAGCACAGATACGCAGTATTTT | CASSPTPTSGRVTSTDTQYF
- | - | TRBJ1-2 | TRBV7-2 | TGTGCCAGCAGCCCAGACAGGTTCGGCTACACCTTC | CASSPDRFGYTF
- | TRBD2 | TRBJ2-3 | TRBV7-9 | TGTGCCAGCAGCTTAGGGGCTAGCGGGGCAGATACGCAGTATTTT | CASSLGASGADTQYF
- | TRBD2 | TRBJ2-5 | TRBV5-1 | TGCGCCAGCAGCTTGGCAGCGGGGGGACGCCAAGAGACCCAGTACTTC | CASSLAAGGRQETQYF
- | - | TRBJ1-3 | TRBV21-1 | TGTGCCAGCAGCAAACCTTTACCCGGACAGCAGTCATCCGGAAACACCATATATTTT | CASSKPLPGQQSSGNTIYF
- | - | TRBJ2-1 | TRBV19 | TGTGCCAGTAGTGAACAGGGTTACAATGAGCAGTTCTTC | CASSEQGYNEQFF
- | - | TRBJ2-1 | TRBV5-4 | TGTGCCAGCAGCTTGGATCCGGGAAACTACAATGAGCAGTTCTTC | CASSLDPGNYNEQFF
- | TRBD1 | TRBJ1-5 | TRBV2 | TGTGCCAGCAGGGGACAGGGGGGTCATAGCAATCAGCCCCAGCATTTT | CASRGQGGHSNQPQHF
- | TRBD1 | TRBJ1-5 | TRBV12-3/TRBV12-4 | TGTGCCAGCAAGGACAGGCGTAAACAGCCCCAGCATTTT | CASKDRRKQPQHF
- | TRBD1 | TRBJ1-3 | TRBV5-4 | TGTGCCAGCAGCTTAGGACAGGCCACGGGAAACACCATATATTTT | CASSLGQATGNTIYF
- | - | TRBJ2-3 | TRBV7-9 | TGTGCCAGCAGCCCCGCTTCCTTTGAGGATACGCAGTATTTT | CASSPASFEDTQYF
- | - | TRBJ2-7 | TRBV5-5 | TGTGCCAGCAGCTTAGTAGGGGAGGCCTCCTACGAGCAGTACTTC | CASSLVGEASYEQYF
- | TRBD1 | TRBJ1-5 | TRBV28 | TGTGCCAGCAGGTCACCCAGACAGGGTCGTGTAAGTCAGCCCCAGCATTTT | CASRSPRQGRVSQPQHF
- | - | TRBJ1-3 | TRBV12-3/TRBV12-4 | TGTGCCGAACAAGTTCCTGGAAACACCATATATTTT | CAEQVPGNTIYF
- | TRBD1 | TRBJ2-1 | TRBV7-3 | TGTGCCAGCAGCACTACGTCCGGGACAGGGGTGCATGAGCAGTTCTTC | CASSTTSGTGVHEQFF
- | - | TRBJ2-1 | TRBV7-2 | TGTGCCAGCAGCTCCGAGGTACTTAGTCCGTCCTACAATGAGCAGTTCTTC | CASSSEVLSPSYNEQFF
- | - | TRBJ1-3 | TRBV6-5 | TGTGCCAGCAGTCAGCGCAGCTCTGGAAACACCATATATTTT | CASSQRSSGNTIYF
- | - | TRBJ2-1 | TRBV18 | TGTGCCAGCTCACCGGACACTAAAGGGCAGTTCTTC | CASSPDTKGQFF
- | - | TRBJ2-1 | TRBV20-1 | TGCAGTGCTACCCTAAACAATGAGCAGTTCTTC | CSATLNNEQFF
- | - | TRBJ1-1 | TRBV18 | TGTGCCAGCTCACCTGCCAGGGAGGGAGCTTTCTTT | CASSPAREGAFF
- | TRBD1 | TRBJ1-3 | TRBV30 | TGTGCCTGGAGTGGGGACAGCCGGAACACCATATATTTT | CAWSGDSRNTIYF
- | - | TRBJ1-1 | TRBV3-1/TRBV3-2 | TGTGCCAGCAGTTTTAAAATAGGGGAAACTGAAGCTTTCTTT | CASSFKIGETEAFF
once | TRBD2 | TRBJ2-2 | TRBV27 | TGTGCCAGCAGTAGACTGACTAGCGGGAGGCGGACCGGAGAGCTGTTTTTT | CASSRLTSGRRTGELFF
- | TRBD2 | TRBJ2-1 | TRBV30 | TGTGCCTGCCACCCCGCGACTAGCGGGAGTACGAATGAGCAGTTCTTC | CACHPATSGSTNEQFF
- | TRBD2 | TRBJ2-2 | TRBV2 | TGTGCCACCTCCGGGACTAGCGAGATCGGGGAGCTGTTTTTT | CATSGTSEIGELFF
- | - | TRBJ2-5 | TRBV12-3/TRBV12-4 | TGTGCCAGCAGTTTAGTAGACGGGGAGACCCAGTACTTC | CASSLVDGETQYF
- | TRBD1 | TRBJ2-3 | TRBV29-1 | TGCAGCGTTATAACCCGGCGGGGACAGGGGACAGATACGCAGTATTTT | CSVITRRGQGTDTQYF
- | TRBD2 | TRBJ2-1 | TRBV5-1 | TGCGCCAGCAGGATAACTAGCGATGAGCAGTTCTTC | CASRITSDEQFF
once | - | TRBJ2-1 | TRBV7-8 | TGTGCCAGCAGGGTAACTCCAGTCGCGGATCGTGAGCAGTTCTTC | CASRVTPVADREQFF
- | - | TRBJ1-2 | TRBV12-3/TRBV12-4 | TGTGCCAGCAGTACAGGGCACTATGGCTACACCTTC | CASSTGHYGYTF
- | TRBD1 | TRBJ1-1 | TRBV18 | TGTGCCAGCTCAGGAAGGATGGACAGGGGTAACACTGAAGCTTTCTTT | CASSGRMDRGNTEAFF
- | TRBD2 | TRBJ2-1 | TRBV7-9 | TGTGCCAGCAGCTCCCGACTAGCGGGGTCTGCTGAGCAGTTCTTC | CASSSRLAGSAEQFF
- | - | TRBJ1-1 | TRBV10-3 | TGTGCCATCAGTGAGTACGTGGAGGAAGCTTTCTTT | CAISEYVEEAFF
- | - | TRBJ1-5 | TRBV27 | TGTGCCAGCAGTTTATTGGGAGGGAATCAGCCCCAGCATTTT | CASSLLGGNQPQHF